This T cell receptor beta chain comes out of a study of tumor and adjacent non-tumor tissue in lung cancer. This sample's RNA came from whole unsorted tissue. More than 3 cm separated this lung sample from the edge of the tumor. As regards this clonotype: No antigen is known for it. The junction shows a germline mismatch at one end, possibly a read error.

The CDR3 totals 15 residues. Germline V lookup: CDR1 SGHAT, CDR2 FQNNGV. The study, taken as a whole, reports: Compared with tumor, normal lung showed significantly lower TCR diversity.

The library came from three nested PCR rounds adapted from ARM-PCR protocols. TCRdb itself ran the multiplex PCR reads through MiXCR, one entry per CDR3 protein. The sample consists of tens of thousands of distinct CDR3 sequences, under 70% of them appearing once. The sequence derives from a woman between 45 and 60 years old with non-small cell lung cancer. The J gene is TRBJ1-6, the V gene TRBV11-2, with D perhaps matching TRBD1 (6 bases). The sequenced sample was distant non-tumor lung tissue. CDR3 region: CASSPAQGYTSPLHF. The CDR3 bases are TGTGCCAGCAGCCCAGCACAGGGTTATACTTCACCCCTCCACTTT.